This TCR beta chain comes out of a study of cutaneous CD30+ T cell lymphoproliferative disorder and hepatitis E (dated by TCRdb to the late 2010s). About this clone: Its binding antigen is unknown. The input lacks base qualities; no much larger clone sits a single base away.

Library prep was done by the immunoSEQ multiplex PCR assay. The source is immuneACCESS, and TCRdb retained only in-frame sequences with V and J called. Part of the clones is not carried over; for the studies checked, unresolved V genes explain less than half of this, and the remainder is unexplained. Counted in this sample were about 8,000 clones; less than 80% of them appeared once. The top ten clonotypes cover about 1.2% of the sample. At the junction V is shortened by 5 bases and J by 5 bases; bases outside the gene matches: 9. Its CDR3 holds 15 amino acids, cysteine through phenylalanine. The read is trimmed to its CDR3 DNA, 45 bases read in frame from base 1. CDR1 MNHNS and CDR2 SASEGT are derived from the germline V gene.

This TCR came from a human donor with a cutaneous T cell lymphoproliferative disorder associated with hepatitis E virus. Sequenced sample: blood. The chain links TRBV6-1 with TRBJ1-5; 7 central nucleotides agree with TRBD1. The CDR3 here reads CASSFRTGMDQPQHF. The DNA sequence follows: TGTGCCAGCAGTTTTAGGACAGGTATGGATCAGCCCCAGCATTTT.